Presented here are 23 T cell receptor beta chains from one specimen sequenced in a study of T-cell memory formation after mild COVID-19. In TCRdb, the 5' RACE reads were re-called with MiXCR into one record per CDR3 protein. The data contain approximately 98,000 distinct CDR3 sequences, roughly 19% of them seen just once; the ten biggest clones take up roughly 6%. The sequencing sample was made of PBMCs or a T cell subset sorted from them (not recorded which). These receptors were collected from a man aged 18 to 35 who had mild COVID-19 (a few samples of this study predate the infection). Cell type and time point are not known.

The chain couples TRBV20-1 to TRBJ2-5; unclear D gene. CDR1 is DFQATT, CDR2 SNEGSKA, per germline (reference sequence). CDR3 length equals 15 residues. Trimming pared 3 bases from V and 5 bases from J, leaving 19 bases between. The CDR3 nucleotides read TGCAGTGCTAGTCTCCCCGGTGGTAGCAGGGAGACCCAGTACTTC. The encoded protein is CSASLPGGSRETQYF.

This chain connects TRBV2 to TRBJ2-7, with 8 bases that match TRBD1. From germline, CDR1 is SNHLY and CDR2 FYNNEI. Losses at the gene ends were 7 bases for V and 3 bases for J; bases not matched to a gene: 5. This CDR3 has 13 amino acids. DNA for the CDR3: TGTGCCAGCAACTACGACAGGGGCTACGAGCAGTACGTC. As protein: CASNYDRGYEQYV.

The chain uses TRBV9 and TRBJ1-6; D is uncertain. This CDR3 spans 13 amino acids. Trimming shortened V by 3 bases and J by 7 bases, and 8 bases separated the two germline ends. Germline loops: CDR1 SGDLS, CDR2 YYNGEE. The CDR3 region has the DNA TGTGCCAGCAGCGAACTACAAAATTCACCCCTCCACTTT. It specifies CASSELQNSPLHF.

This clonotype was detected only a few times. The J gene is TRBJ1-5, the V gene TRBV6-5, with 9 positions matching TRBD1. V lost 6 bases and J lost 3; bases outside the gene matches: 3. The CDR3 spans 14 residues. Germline loops: CDR1 MNHEY, CDR2 SVGAGI. CDR3 loop: CASSWTGVNQPQHF. For the CDR3, the DNA is TGTGCCAGCAGCTGGACAGGGGTCAATCAGCCCCAGCATTTT.

On this clonotype itself: Because the CDR3's place on the DNA is in doubt, the DNA is left out and the CDR3 is given as listed by TCRdb. The rearrangement links TRBV7-5 to TRBJ2-5; the table assigns TRBD1, which was not confirmed against the DNA. TRBV7-5 represents a pseudogene. The CDR3 spans 17 amino acids, including both terminal residues. CDR3 protein: CISVPEAHGAPQETQYF.

The chain has TRBV6-2 or TRBV6-3 and TRBJ2-6; D ambiguous. Germline V gene data show CDR1 as MNHEY and CDR2 as SVGEGT. V lost 4 bases and J lost 3, with 4 bases in between. CDR3 length: 13 residues. In DNA, the CDR3 is TGTGCCAGCAGTTCCGATGGGGCCAACGTCCTGACTTTC. It specifies CASSSDGANVLTF.

The gene calls are TRBV24-1 and TRBJ2-5; 9 bases are a match to TRBD1. The germline V gene encodes CDR1 KGHDR and CDR2 SFDVKD. V trimming: 3 bases; J trimming: 3 bases; junction bases outside the gene matches: 7. CDR3 size: 16 residues. CDR3 protein: CATSDAGQGLEETQYF. Here the CDR3 DNA reads TGTGCCACCAGTGATGCGGGACAGGGTTTAGAAGAGACCCAGTACTTC.

This clonotype was recorded a few times. The chain uses TRBV11-2 and TRBJ2-6, with no clear D. The length of the CDR3 is 13 residues. Per germline, CDR1 SGHAT and CDR2 FQNNGV. V gave up 3 bases and J gave up 3 bases, with 3 bases separating them. CDR3 amino acids: CASSFRGANVLTF. The CDR3 coding sequence is TGTGCCAGCAGCTTCCGTGGGGCCAACGTCCTGACTTTC. Variable domain in full (rest from reference TRBV11-2 and TRBJ2-6): EAGVAQSPRYKIIEKRQSVAFWCNPISGHATLYWYQQILGQGPKLLIQFQNNGVVDDSQLPKDRFSAERLKGVDSTLKIQPAKLEDSAVYLCASSFRGANVLTFGAGSRLTVL.

This clonotype has more than one count but fewer than ten. The V gene is TRBV10-3, the J gene TRBJ2-5; 14 bases align to TRBD2. The CDR3 covers 15 residues. Germline V gene data show CDR1 as ENHRY and CDR2 as SYGVKD. After removal of 10 bases from V and 2 bases from J, the junction contained 6 bases not matched to a gene. CDR3 amino acids: CATRTSGGPQETQYF. The CDR3 coding sequence is TGTGCCACGCGGACTAGCGGGGGGCCTCAAGAGACCCAGTACTTC.

This clonotype was found a few times. This rearrangement joins TRBV24-1 to TRBJ2-3; 8 nucleotides line up with TRBD2. CDR3 length equals 16 residues. CDR1 and CDR2 (germline): KGHDR, SFDVKD. V shed 5 bases and J 5 bases; nucleotides not matched to a gene: 11. CDR3 in DNA: TGTGCCACCAGTGGGGAGTCCGGGGGGGCGGAAGATACGCAGTATTTT. It codes for CATSGESGGAEDTQYF.

This clonotype has just a few counts. The chain couples TRBV24-1 to TRBJ1-1; D is possibly TRBD1 (6 bases). The CDR3 has 13 amino acids. Trimming removed 5 bases at V and 5 bases at J, with 11 bases between. Germline V CDR1 and CDR2: KGHDR, SFDVKD. The CDR3 here is CATSAGAYTEAFF. In DNA form, the CDR3 reads TGTGCCACCAGTGCAGGGGCGTATACTGAAGCTTTCTTT.

V and J are TRBV15 and TRBJ1-6; possibly TRBD1 for D (5 bases). Germline CDR1 is LNHNV and CDR2 is YYDKDF (reference sequence). The CDR3 extends over 15 amino acids. The germline V and J ends were trimmed by 0 bases and 9 bases, with 12 bases remaining between them. The CDR3 loop reads CATSRDRGRGSPLHF. The CDR3, as DNA: TGTGCCACCAGCAGAGATCGGGGTAGGGGTTCACCCCTCCACTTT.

This clonotype has more than one count but fewer than ten. The chain joins TRBV6-2 or TRBV6-3 to TRBJ1-1; 8 bases are a match to TRBD1. This CDR3 spans 16 amino acids. After removal of 6 bases from V and 1 base from J, the junction contained 10 bases not matched to a gene. Germline V gene lookup returns CDR1 MNHEY and CDR2 SVGEGT. The CDR3 region has the DNA TGTGCCAGCAGACCCGACGACAGGGGCCGGAACACTGAAGCTTTCTTT. Translated: CASRPDDRGRNTEAFF.

The count of this clonotype is one. The chain links TRBV5-1 to TRBJ2-5, with TRBD2 matching over 9 bases. J gave up 5 bases and V 3 bases, and 8 bases lay outside the gene matches. CDR3 length: 15 residues. Germline V gene sequence: CDR1 SGHRS, CDR2 YFSETQ. The CDR3: CASSWSGGRTETQYF. The DNA for the CDR3 is TGCGCCAGCAGCTGGAGCGGGGGGCGGACGGAGACCCAGTACTTC.

J is TRBJ1-5 and V is TRBV19, with D perhaps matching TRBD1 (6 bases). Between the trimmed V and J ends, which lost 5 bases and 9 bases, there was a span of 14 bases. The CDR3 runs to 13 residues. Germline V lookup: CDR1 LNHDA, CDR2 SQIVND (reference sequence). CDR3 residues: CASSEQGRLPQHF. CDR3 nucleotide sequence: TGTGCCAGTAGTGAGCAGGGGCGGCTGCCCCAGCATTTT. The complete variable domain, with remaining parts taken from reference TRBV19 and TRBJ1-5, reads DGGITQSPKYLFRKEGQNVTLSCEQNLNHDAMYWYRQDPGQGLRLIYYSQIVNDFQKGDIAEGYSVSREKKESFPLTVTSAQKNPTAFYLCASSEQGRLPQHFGDGTRLSIL.

This chain uses TRBV6-1 with TRBJ2-7; 11 bases match TRBD1. Germline loops: CDR1 MNHNS, CDR2 SASEGT. The CDR3 runs 15 residues. V trimming: 7 bases; J trimming: 7 bases; junction bases outside the gene matches: 12. CDR3 region: CASTPRGQGAGEQYV. The CDR3, as DNA: TGTGCCAGCACCCCCCGTGGACAGGGGGCGGGTGAGCAGTACGTC.

The chain joins TRBV6-5 to TRBJ2-7, with 11 nucleotides matching TRBD2. The CDR3 covers 15 residues. The germline CDR1 and CDR2 sequences are MNHEY and SVGAGI. The junction had 10 bases not matched to a gene; V was cut back by 10 bases and J by 2 bases. CDR3 region: CATSLASGGTYEQYV. CDR3 DNA sequence: TGTGCCACCTCGCTTGCTAGCGGGGGGACCTACGAGCAGTACGTC.

Only a few counts were recorded for this clonotype. This sequence joins TRBV5-1 and TRBJ2-2, with TRBD1 matching over 8 bases. This CDR3 spans 13 amino acids. The ends lost 4 bases at V and 7 bases at J; junction bases unmatched: 3. Germline V gives CDR1 SGHRS, CDR2 YFSETQ. The chain's CDR3 is CASSETGVGELFF. The CDR3 DNA reads as TGCGCCAGCAGCGAGACAGGGGTCGGGGAGCTGTTTTTT.

This clonotype occurred a few times. This chain connects TRBV5-1 to TRBJ2-1; D tentatively fits TRBD1 or TRBD2 (5 bases each). CDR1 SGHRS and CDR2 YFSETQ come from the germline V gene. Deletions cut 5 bases from V and 9 bases from J, with 21 bases between. This CDR3 spans 15 amino acids. The CDR3 here is CASSPRGPDASEQFF. As DNA, the CDR3 is TGCGCCAGCAGTCCCCGGGGCCCCGATGCATCTGAGCAGTTCTTC.

The rearrangement joins TRBV27 to TRBJ2-6, with D uncertain. The V and J ends lost 6 bases and 4 bases respectively, with 7 bases between them. The CDR3 runs to 13 residues. CDR1 and CDR2 from the germline V gene are MNHEY and SMNVEV (reference sequence). CDR3 residues: CASRPVGANVLTF. The CDR3 DNA follows: TGTGCCAGCAGGCCGGTGGGGGCCAACGTCCTGACTTTC.

The chain links TRBV5-4 to TRBJ2-1; D is unclear. The germline CDR1 and CDR2 sequences are SGHNT and YYREEE (reference sequence). Trimming stripped 0 bases from V and 8 bases from J, with 6 bases between. This CDR3 has 12 residues. The CDR3 coding sequence is TGTGCCAGCAGCTTGGAGGGCGATGAGCAGTTCTTC. Its translation is CASSLEGDEQFF.

CDR3 nucleotides: TGTGCCAGCTCACCGACGACAGGGAGCTATGGCTACACCTTC. This sequence encodes CASSPTTGSYGYTF. The genes are TRBV18 and TRBJ1-2, with 7 bases identical to TRBD1. The CDR3 is 14 residues long. V was pared by 3 bases and J by 4 bases, with 5 bases of the junction left unmatched. Germline loops: CDR1 KGHSH, CDR2 LQKENI.

The rearrangement uses TRBV12-3 or TRBV12-4 and TRBJ1-2; the D gene is possibly TRBD1 (6 bases). This CDR3 has 16 residues. With 5 bases removed from V and 2 bases from J, the gap between germline ends came to 18 bases. The CDR3 nucleotides are TGTGCCAGCAGTCCGCGCCGGGTGGGGGCGAACTATGGCTACACCTTC. This sequence encodes CASSPRRVGANYGYTF.